The 25 T cell receptor beta chains below were found in one sample sequenced in a study of cytomegalovirus exposure and HLA in healthy donors. Use of 60 Vbeta and 13 Jbeta primers characterized the PCR. The assay was immunoSEQ multiplex PCR, and TCRdb's table has in-frame clones only and misses some. Of roughly 160,000 clones listed, over 75% were seen once; the top ten hold over 13%. What was sequenced was PBMCs. These receptor sequences come from a middle-aged man in good health and CMV-seropositive.

The V gene is TRBV5-1, the J gene TRBJ2-1; 7 bases match TRBD1. The CDR3 covers 12 residues. The junction had 2 bases not matched to a gene; V was cut back by 4 bases and J by 7 bases. CDR1 and CDR2 from the germline V gene are SGHRS and YFSETQ. The CDR3 here is CASSIQGNEQFF. The CDR3 coding sequence is TGCGCCAGCAGCATACAGGGGAATGAGCAGTTCTTC.

This chain uses TRBV28 with TRBJ1-1, with D unresolved. Per the germline V gene, CDR1 is MDHEN and CDR2 is SYDVKM. V was shortened by 7 bases and J by 1 base, with 4 bases between the two germline ends. CDR3 size: 11 residues. CDR3 loop: CASNGNTEAFF. The CDR3 region has the DNA TGTGCCAGCAACGGGAACACTGAAGCTTTCTTT.

The gene calls are TRBV5-6 and TRBJ2-7; D is perhaps TRBD1 (5 bases). This CDR3 is 13 amino acids long. Germline CDR1 and CDR2: SGHDT and YYEEEE. The ends were cut back, 0 bases at V and 2 bases at J, with 6 bases in the middle. CDR3 sequence reads: CASSLGRAYEQYF. CDR3 DNA sequence: TGTGCCAGCAGCTTGGGCAGGGCCTACGAGCAGTACTTC. The variable domain in full, with the rest retrieved from reference TRBV5-6 and TRBJ2-7, is DAGVTQSPTHLIKTRGQQVTLRCSPKSGHDTVSWYQQALGQGPQFIFQYYEEEERQRGNFPDRFSGHQFPNYSSELNVNALLLGDSALYLCASSLGRAYEQYFGPGTRLTVT.

The chain combines TRBV25-1 with TRBJ1-5, with D tentatively TRBD1 (6 bases). CDR1 MGHDK and CDR2 SYGVNS come from the germline V gene. V was pared by 2 bases and J by 4 bases, with 9 bases between. This CDR3 spans 14 amino acids. In DNA form, the CDR3 reads TGTGCCAGCAGTGAAACCAGGGGAAATCAGCCCCAGCATTTT. Translation gives CASSETRGNQPQHF.

This CDR3 reads CASSRQAGQSNQPQHF. The DNA of the CDR3 is TGTGCCAGTAGTAGGCAGGCCGGACAGTCCAATCAGCCCCAGCATTTT. The rearrangement joins TRBV19 to TRBJ1-5; weak D call: TRBD1 (6 bases). Germline CDR1 LNHDA, CDR2 SQIVND (reference sequence). The CDR3 contains 16 residues. V lost 4 bases, J lost 3 bases, and 16 bases lay in between.

The J gene is TRBJ1-6, the V gene TRBV19; TRBD1 is a possible D gene (6 bases). The CDR3 consists of 14 residues. In germline, CDR1 is LNHDA, CDR2 SQIVND (reference sequence). The V and J ends lost 7 bases and 7 bases respectively, with 14 bases between them. The CDR3 DNA is TGTGCCAGTACCCATACAGGGCGGAATTCACCCCTCCACTTT. It yields the protein CASTHTGRNSPLHF.

The J gene is TRBJ1-3, the V gene TRBV6-5; D not resolved. Looked up from germline, CDR1 is MNHEY and CDR2 is SVGAGI. The V end lost 2 bases, the J end lost 0 bases, and 8 bases lay between the germline ends. This CDR3 has 15 residues. CDR3: CASSYAAYSGNTIYF. CDR3 DNA: TGTGCCAGCAGTTACGCTGCCTACTCTGGAAACACCATATATTTT.

The V gene is TRBV28, the J gene TRBJ2-3, with TRBD2 identical over 8 bases. V trimming: 10 bases; J trimming: 0 bases; junction bases outside the gene matches: 12. Germline CDR1 and CDR2: MDHEN and SYDVKM. The CDR3 is 16 amino acids. For the CDR3, the DNA is TGTGCCACCGGGAGGGGCGGGGGCCTAAGCACAGATACGCAGTATTTT. Its protein product is CATGRGGGLSTDTQYF.

The rearrangement links TRBV9 to TRBJ2-2, with TRBD2 identical over 14 bases. J gave up 7 bases and V 1 base, and 9 bases lay outside the gene matches. The CDR3 consists of 18 residues. Germline V lookup: CDR1 SGDLS, CDR2 YYNGEE. CDR3 nucleotide sequence: TGTGCCAGCAGCGTACTATTGACTAGCGGGGGGGCCATCGGGGAGCTGTTTTTT. Encoded protein: CASSVLLTSGGAIGELFF.

CDR3 nucleotide sequence: TGTGCCTGGAGTGGGACAGGCTACGAGCAGTACTTC. Protein: CAWSGTGYEQYF. The V gene is TRBV30, the J gene TRBJ2-7, with 7 bases matching TRBD1. Trimming at V came to 1 base and at J to 3 bases, leaving 0 bases not matched to a gene. Germline V gives CDR1 GTSNPN, CDR2 SVGIG (reference sequence). This CDR3 comprises 12 residues. The full variable domain, its missing parts supplied by reference TRBV30 and TRBJ2-7, is SQTIHQWPATLVQPVGSPLSLECTVEGTSNPNLYWYRQAAGRGLQLLFYSVGIGQISSEVPQNLSASRPQDRQFILSSKKLLLSDSGFYLCAWSGTGYEQYFGPGTRLTVT.

The rearrangement links TRBV4-3 to TRBJ2-3; 8 nucleotides align to TRBD1. Per germline, CDR1 LGHNA and CDR2 YSLEER. There are 19 residues in the CDR3. V was pared by 0 bases and J by 5 bases, with 16 bases of the junction left unmatched. CDR3 sequence reads: CASSQDHGYGRGQGDTQYF. CDR3 nucleotides: TGCGCCAGCAGCCAAGACCACGGATATGGCAGGGGGCAGGGAGATACGCAGTATTTT.

The chain links TRBV27 to TRBJ1-6, with D possibly being TRBD1 (6 bases). CDR3 length equals 13 residues. Germline CDR1 MNHEY, CDR2 SMNVEV (reference sequence). Trimming took off 3 bases at V and 11 bases at J, with 11 bases between the two ends. The CDR3 DNA reads as TGTGCCAGCAGTTTTACAGGGACGGCACCCCTCCACTTT. It encodes CASSFTGTAPLHF.

The chain is built from TRBV7-9 and TRBJ2-5; TRBD1 matches 10 bases. After removal of 6 bases from V and 5 bases from J, the junction contained 9 bases not matched to a gene. The CDR3 totals 15 residues. CDR1 and CDR2 from the germline V gene are SEHNR and FQNEAQ (reference sequence). CDR3 loop: CASRPKDRGFETQYF. As DNA, the CDR3 is TGTGCCAGCAGACCTAAGGACAGGGGGTTTGAGACCCAGTACTTC.

The count of this clone is one. The gene calls are TRBV4-2 and TRBJ1-2; perhaps TRBD1 as D (6 bases). This CDR3 spans 15 amino acids. The germline CDR1 and CDR2 sequences are LGHNA and YNFKEQ. Trimming took 0 bases from V and 8 from J, leaving 16 bases between them. The CDR3 loop is CASSQDGQTGRGYTF. CDR3 nucleotides: TGTGCCAGCAGCCAAGATGGTCAAACAGGGAGAGGCTACACCTTC.

The V and J genes are TRBV27 and TRBJ2-4, with 8 bases lining up with TRBD1. The CDR3 is 17 residues long. The V gene end was trimmed by 3 bases and the J gene end by 0 bases; junction bases not matched to a gene: 7. Germline values: CDR1 MNHEY, CDR2 SMNVEV (reference sequence). The CDR3 sequence is CASSFLAGGSAKNIQYF. CDR3 nucleotide sequence: TGTGCCAGCAGTTTCCTGGCAGGGGGCTCAGCCAAAAACATTCAGTACTTC.

The chain joins TRBV10-1 to TRBJ1-6, with TRBD1 matching over 9 bases. Germline CDR1 reads WNHNN; CDR2 reads SYGVQD (reference sequence). Losses at the gene ends were 9 bases for V and 10 bases for J; bases not matched to a gene: 7. The CDR3 is 13 amino acids. CDR3 coding DNA: TGCGCCAGTGGGTGGACAGGGGTATCACCCCTCCACTTT. It yields the protein CASGWTGVSPLHF.

The V call is TRBV5-4, the J call TRBJ2-3; 12 nucleotides match TRBD2. The CDR3 runs 17 residues. Germline V gives CDR1 SGHNT, CDR2 YYREEE (reference sequence). V lost 2 bases and J lost 5; bases outside the gene matches: 9. CDR3 loop: CASSLTLAGGHKDTQYF. The CDR3 bases are TGTGCCAGCAGCTTAACCCTAGCGGGGGGGCATAAAGATACGCAGTATTTT.

This clone showed up just a few times. The chain couples TRBV7-9 to TRBJ1-1; 9 positions match TRBD1. Losses at the gene ends were 5 bases for V and 4 bases for J; bases not matched to a gene: 8. The CDR3 sequence is 15 residues long. Per germline, CDR1 SEHNR and CDR2 FQNEAQ (reference sequence). The CDR3: CASSEYRGRGTEAFF. Here the CDR3 DNA reads TGTGCCAGCAGCGAATACAGGGGGCGAGGCACTGAAGCTTTCTTT. Filled out from reference TRBV7-9 and TRBJ1-1, the complete variable domain reads DTGVSQNPRHKITKRGQNVTFRCDPISEHNRLYWYRQTLGQGPEFLTYFQNEAQLEKSRLLSDRFSAERPKGSFSTLEIQRTEQGDSAMYLCASSEYRGRGTEAFFGQGTRLTVV.

The rearrangement links TRBV5-6 to TRBJ1-2, with 7 bases matching TRBD1. The CDR3 is 15 amino acids. Germline lookup yields CDR1 SGHDT and CDR2 YYEEEE. With 1 base clipped from V and 5 bases from J, the junction kept 8 bases outside the gene matches. The CDR3 DNA follows: TGTGCCAGCAGCTTGTCTGGGACAGACTATTATGGCTACACCTTC. Protein product: CASSLSGTDYYGYTF. Looking up the rest from reference TRBV5-6 and TRBJ1-2 gives the full variable domain: DAGVTQSPTHLIKTRGQQVTLRCSPKSGHDTVSWYQQALGQGPQFIFQYYEEEERQRGNFPDRFSGHQFPNYSSELNVNALLLGDSALYLCASSLSGTDYYGYTFGSGTRLTVV.

This chain joins TRBV5-1 and TRBJ1-6; the D is unclear. V shed 2 bases and J shed 9 bases, with 12 bases lying between them. The germline CDR1 and CDR2 sequences are SGHRS and YFSETQ. This CDR3 region has 14 residues. The CDR3 DNA sequence: TGCGCCAGCAGCTTCCCGGAGTCGGGTTCACCCCTCCACTTT. This gives the protein CASSFPESGSPLHF.

The chain carries TRBV11-1 and TRBJ1-6; D gene unclear. V was shortened by 4 bases and J by 8 bases, with 21 bases between the two germline ends. The CDR3 consists of 17 residues. The germline gives CDR1 SGHAT, CDR2 FQDESV (reference sequence). DNA of the CDR3: TGTGCCAGCAGCTACCTTCCGGGGAATAGTCAGGATTCACCCCTCCACTTT. Protein product: CASSYLPGNSQDSPLHF.

The J gene is TRBJ1-6, the V gene TRBV6-5, with a tentative D call TRBD1 (6 bases). The germline V gene has CDR1 MNHEY and CDR2 SVGAGI. This CDR3 has 15 residues. V was shortened by 2 bases and J by 9 bases, with 14 bases between the two germline ends. The CDR3 protein is CASSYGNRASSPLHF. CDR3 bases: TGTGCCAGCAGTTACGGTAACAGGGCAAGTTCACCCCTCCACTTT.

This chain uses TRBV5-1 with TRBJ2-1; tentative D call: TRBD1 (5 bases). This CDR3 has 14 amino acids. Trimming shortened V by 4 bases and J by 4 bases, and 12 bases separated the two germline ends. Germline V lookup: CDR1 SGHRS, CDR2 YFSETQ. CDR3 DNA: TGCGCCAGCAGCAGATATGACAGATACAATGAGCAGTTCTTC. Translation gives CASSRYDRYNEQFF.

The rearrangement uses TRBV5-1 and TRBJ2-5; 11 positions agree with TRBD2. The length of the CDR3 is 18 residues. Germline CDR1 SGHRS, CDR2 YFSETQ. Germline trimming cut 0 bases from V and 2 bases from J; bases unmatched to any gene: 9. The CDR3 DNA reads as TGCGCCAGCAGCTTGGGGGCTAGCGGGGGGCCCCCTCAAGAGACCCAGTACTTC. Translated: CASSLGASGGPPQETQYF.

V and J are TRBV5-1 and TRBJ1-1, with TRBD1 matching 8 bases. The CDR3 runs 15 residues. Germline CDR1 and CDR2: SGHRS and YFSETQ. The V gene end was trimmed by 2 bases and the J gene end by 1 base; junction bases not matched to a gene: 4. Here the CDR3 reads CASSLPGGRNTEAFF. The CDR3 DNA follows: TGCGCCAGCAGCTTACCAGGGGGCCGGAACACTGAAGCTTTCTTT.